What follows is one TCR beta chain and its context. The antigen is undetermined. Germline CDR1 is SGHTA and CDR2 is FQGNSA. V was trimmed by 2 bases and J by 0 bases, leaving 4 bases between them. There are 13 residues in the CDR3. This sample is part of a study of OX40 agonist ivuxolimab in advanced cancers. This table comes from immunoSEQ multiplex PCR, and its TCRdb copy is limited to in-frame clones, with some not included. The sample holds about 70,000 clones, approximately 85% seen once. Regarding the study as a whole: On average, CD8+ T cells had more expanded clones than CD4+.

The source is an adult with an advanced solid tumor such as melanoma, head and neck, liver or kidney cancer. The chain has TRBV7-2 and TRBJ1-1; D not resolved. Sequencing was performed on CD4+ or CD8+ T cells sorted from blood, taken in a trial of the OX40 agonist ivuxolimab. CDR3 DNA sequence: TGTGCCAGCAGCTTATCGGTGAACACTGAAGCTTTCTTT. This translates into CASSLSVNTEAFF.